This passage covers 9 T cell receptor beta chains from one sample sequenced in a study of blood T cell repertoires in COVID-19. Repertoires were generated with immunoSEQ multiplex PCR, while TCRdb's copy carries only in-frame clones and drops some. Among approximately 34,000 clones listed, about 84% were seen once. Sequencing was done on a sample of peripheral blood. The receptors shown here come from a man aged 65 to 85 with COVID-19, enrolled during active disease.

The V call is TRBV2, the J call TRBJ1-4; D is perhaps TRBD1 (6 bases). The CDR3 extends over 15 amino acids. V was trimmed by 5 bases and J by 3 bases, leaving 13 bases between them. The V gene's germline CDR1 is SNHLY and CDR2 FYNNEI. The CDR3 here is CASSSLRGPNEKLFF. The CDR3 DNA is TGTGCCAGCAGTTCCCTCAGGGGCCCTAATGAAAAACTGTTTTTT.

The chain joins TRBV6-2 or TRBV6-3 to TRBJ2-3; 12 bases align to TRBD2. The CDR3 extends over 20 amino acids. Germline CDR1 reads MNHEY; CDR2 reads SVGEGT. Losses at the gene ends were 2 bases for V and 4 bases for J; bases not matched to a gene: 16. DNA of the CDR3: TGTGCCAGCAGTTACCTCTACTCGTACGGGACTAGCGGGCTGGCAGATACGCAGTATTTT. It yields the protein CASSYLYSYGTSGLADTQYF.

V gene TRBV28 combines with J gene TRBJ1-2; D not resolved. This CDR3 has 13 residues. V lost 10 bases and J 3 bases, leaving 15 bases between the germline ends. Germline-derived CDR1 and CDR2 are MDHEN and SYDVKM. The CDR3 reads CATLRGGYYGYTF. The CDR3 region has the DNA TGTGCCACCTTAAGAGGAGGATACTATGGCTACACCTTC.

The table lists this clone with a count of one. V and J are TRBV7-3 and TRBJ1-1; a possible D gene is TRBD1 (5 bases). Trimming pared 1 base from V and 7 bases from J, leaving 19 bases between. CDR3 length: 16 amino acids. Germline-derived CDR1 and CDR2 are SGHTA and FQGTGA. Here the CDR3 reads CASSLSQRGVRGEAFF. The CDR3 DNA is TGTGCCAGCAGCTTAAGTCAGCGGGGTGTGAGGGGTGAAGCTTTCTTT.

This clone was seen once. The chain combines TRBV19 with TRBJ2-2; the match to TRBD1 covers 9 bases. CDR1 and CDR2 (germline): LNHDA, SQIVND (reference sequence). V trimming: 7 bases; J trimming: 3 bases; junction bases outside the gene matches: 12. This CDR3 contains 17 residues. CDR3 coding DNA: TGTGCCAGTACCCTGTCCGGGACAGGGAGTGACACCGGGGAGCTGTTTTTT. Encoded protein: CASTLSGTGSDTGELFF.

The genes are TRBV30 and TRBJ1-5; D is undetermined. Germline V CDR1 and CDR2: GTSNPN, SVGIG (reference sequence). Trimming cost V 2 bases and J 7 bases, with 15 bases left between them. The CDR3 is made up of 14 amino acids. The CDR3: CAWSPRGEEQPQHF. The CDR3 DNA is TGTGCCTGGAGTCCTCGCGGAGAGGAACAGCCCCAGCATTTT.

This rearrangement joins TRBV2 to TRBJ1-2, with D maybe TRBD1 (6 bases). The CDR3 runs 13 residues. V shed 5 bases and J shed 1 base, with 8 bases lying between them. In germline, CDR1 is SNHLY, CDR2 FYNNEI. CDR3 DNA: TGTGCCAGCAGTCCGGACAGTAACTATGGCTACACCTTC. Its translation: CASSPDSNYGYTF.

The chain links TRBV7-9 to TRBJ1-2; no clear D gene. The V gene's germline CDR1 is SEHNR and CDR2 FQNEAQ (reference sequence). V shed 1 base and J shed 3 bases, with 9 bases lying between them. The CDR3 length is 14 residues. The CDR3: CASSLDPSDYGYTF. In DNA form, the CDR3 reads TGTGCCAGCAGCTTAGATCCTTCAGACTATGGCTACACCTTC.

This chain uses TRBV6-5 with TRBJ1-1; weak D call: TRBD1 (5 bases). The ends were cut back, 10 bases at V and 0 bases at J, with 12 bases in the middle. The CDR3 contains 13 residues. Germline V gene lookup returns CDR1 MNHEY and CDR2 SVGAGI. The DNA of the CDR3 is TGTGCCACCCTCAGGGAAGTGAACACTGAAGCTTTCTTT. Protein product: CATLREVNTEAFF.